This T cell receptor beta chain stems from a study of shared clonotypes between healthy human individuals. Study as a whole: Three plates each covered CD4 naive and memory; CD8 naive two, CD8 memory one.

With respect to this clone: The antigen is undetermined.

Naive CD8 cells were CD45RO-negative, positively selected for CCR7, excluding terminally differentiated effector memory CD45RA+ cells. The germline gives CDR1 SGHAT, CDR2 FQNNGV. CDR3 length: 15 amino acids. The J segment lost 1 base and the V segment lost 5 bases, leaving 3 bases of the junction unmatched. Original handling: ImmunoSEQ supplied junction-only sequences lacking quality scores, so filtering was different. The protocol was immunoSEQ multiplex PCR, while the TCRdb copy is restricted to in-frame clones and leaves out a portion. V and J calls and clone size are given by that table; D and trimming were obtained from the DNA. The repertoire holds about 550,000 clones, nearly 97% seen once, with 0.09% to 0.13% in the top ten. The study's findings and limits: The authors expected sequencing depth to affect clonotype sharing among donors.

Sample: naive CD8+ T cells sorted from blood. The sequence came from a woman in her twenties or thirties in good health. The chain has TRBV11-2 and TRBJ2-3; TRBD2 matches at 10 bases. CDR3 sequence reads: CASSPSGRGTDTQYF. CDR3 bases: TGTGCCAGCAGCCCAAGCGGGAGGGGCACAGATACGCAGTATTTT.